The rows below give T cell receptor beta chains drawn from one sample of a study of T cells in localized non-small cell lung cancer. Using immunoSEQ multiplex PCR, the repertoire was profiled, and TCRdb retains in-frame clones only, with some absent. The repertoire includes over 15,000 clones, around 83% of them detected once, and 23% sits in the top ten. The sample was peripheral blood, taken before any cancer treatment. These receptors all stem from a male donor aged 60 or over with stage I lung adenocarcinoma. The CDR3 runs from the conserved cysteine through the conserved F or W. The D gene is left open where the match is weak. The listing skips clone size in some rows; elsewhere it reads once, few, many or a size class.

v_call: TRBV28
j_call: TRBJ1-2
d_call: TRBD1
clone_size: NA
cdr3_nt: TGTGCCAGCGGCAGGGGGCAGATCTCAAACTATGGCTACACCTTC
cdr3_aa: CASGRGQISNYGYTF

v_call: TRBV4-2
j_call: TRBJ2-4
d_call: NA
clone_size: NA
cdr3_nt: TGTGCCAGCAGCCAAGATGCAGGGCGAGCCAAAAACATTCAGTACTTC
cdr3_aa: CASSQDAGRAKNIQYF

v_call: TRBV5-1
j_call: TRBJ2-3
d_call: NA
clone_size: NA
cdr3_nt: TGCGCCAGCAGCTTGTATTCGGGTACAGATACGCAGTATTTT
cdr3_aa: CASSLYSGTDTQYF

v_call: TRBV4-3
j_call: TRBJ1-1
d_call: NA
clone_size: NA
cdr3_nt: TGCGCCAGCAGCCAAGGCCCGGCGGGGGGTGGCACTGAAGCTTTCTTT
cdr3_aa: CASSQGPAGGGTEAFF

v_call: TRBV19
j_call: TRBJ1-2
d_call: NA
clone_size: once
cdr3_nt: TGTGCCAGTAGTACGCGGCCAGGATCATACTATGGCTACACCTTC
cdr3_aa: CASSTRPGSYYGYTF

v_call: TRBV27
j_call: TRBJ2-7
d_call: TRBD2
clone_size: NA
cdr3_nt: TGTGCCAGCAGCCGCCACAGAAGCGGGAGACCCTACGAGCAGTACTTC
cdr3_aa: CASSRHRSGRPYEQYF

v_call: TRBV11-2
j_call: TRBJ2-5
d_call: TRBD1
clone_size: NA
cdr3_nt: TGTGCCAGCAGCTTAGGCGGGACAGGGGGCTTTCGGGAGACCCAGTACTTC
cdr3_aa: CASSLGGTGGFRETQYF

v_call: TRBV2
j_call: TRBJ2-7
d_call: NA
clone_size: NA
cdr3_nt: TGTGCCAGCATCCCAGAGGCGAAAGAGCAGTACTTC
cdr3_aa: CASIPEAKEQYF

v_call: TRBV7-8
j_call: TRBJ1-5
d_call: NA
clone_size: NA
cdr3_nt: TGTGCCAGCAGCCCGACGAGGGGAGGGGATCAGCCCCAGCATTTT
cdr3_aa: CASSPTRGGDQPQHF

v_call: TRBV5-8
j_call: TRBJ1-6
d_call: NA
clone_size: few
cdr3_nt: TGTGCCAGCAGCTTGGGAAGGGTGGCGTCACCCCTCCACTTT
cdr3_aa: CASSLGRVASPLHF

v_call: TRBV21-1
j_call: TRBJ1-5
d_call: NA
clone_size: NA
cdr3_nt: TGTGCCAGCAGCACCTGGGACAGCGGGATACCCAATCAGCCCCAGCATTTT
cdr3_aa: CASSTWDSGIPNQPQHF

v_call: TRBV19
j_call: TRBJ1-1
d_call: NA
clone_size: NA
cdr3_nt: TGTGCCACTCATACGAACACTGAAGCTTTCTTT
cdr3_aa: CATHTNTEAFF

v_call: TRBV19
j_call: TRBJ1-5
d_call: TRBD1
clone_size: NA
cdr3_nt: TGTGCCAGTACCGACAGGGGTGAGCCCCAGCATTTT
cdr3_aa: CASTDRGEPQHF

v_call: TRBV7-8
j_call: TRBJ2-3
d_call: TRBD2
clone_size: NA
cdr3_nt: TGTGCCAGCAGCGGGCGGGGGGACGGGGGCCAGTATTTT
cdr3_aa: CASSGRGDGGQYF

v_call: TRBV5-8
j_call: TRBJ2-6
d_call: TRBD2
clone_size: NA
cdr3_nt: TGTGCCAGCAGCTTGGGGACTAGTGGGGCCAACGTCCTGACTTTC
cdr3_aa: CASSLGTSGANVLTF

v_call: TRBV7-2
j_call: TRBJ2-7
d_call: NA
clone_size: NA
cdr3_nt: TGTGCCAGCAGTACACAGATTGGGCCTGAAGGGGAGCAGTACTTC
cdr3_aa: CASSTQIGPEGEQYF

v_call: TRBV4-3
j_call: TRBJ1-2
d_call: TRBD1
clone_size: NA
cdr3_nt: TGCGCCAGCAGCCACGACAGGGGGAACTATGGCTACACCTTC
cdr3_aa: CASSHDRGNYGYTF

v_call: TRBV4-2
j_call: TRBJ2-3
d_call: TRBD1
clone_size: NA
cdr3_nt: TGTGCCAGCAGCCAAGTGCGGACAGGCTCCACAGATACGCAGTATTTT
cdr3_aa: CASSQVRTGSTDTQYF